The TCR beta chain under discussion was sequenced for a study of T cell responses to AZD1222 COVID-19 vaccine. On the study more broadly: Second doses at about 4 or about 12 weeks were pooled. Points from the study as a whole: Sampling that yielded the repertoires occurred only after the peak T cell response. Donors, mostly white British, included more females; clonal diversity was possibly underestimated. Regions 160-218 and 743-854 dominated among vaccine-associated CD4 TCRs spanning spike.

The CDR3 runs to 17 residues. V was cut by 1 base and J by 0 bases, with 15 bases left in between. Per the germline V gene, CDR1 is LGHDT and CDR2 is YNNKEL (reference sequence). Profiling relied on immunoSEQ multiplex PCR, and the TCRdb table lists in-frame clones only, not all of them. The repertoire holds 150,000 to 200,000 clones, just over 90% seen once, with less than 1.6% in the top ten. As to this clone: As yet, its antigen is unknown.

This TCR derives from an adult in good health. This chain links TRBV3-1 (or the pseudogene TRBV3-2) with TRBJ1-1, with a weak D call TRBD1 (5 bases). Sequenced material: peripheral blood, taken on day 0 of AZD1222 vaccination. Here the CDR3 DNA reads TGTGCCAGCAGCCAAGGAGGTAGGGGTCGGTTGAACACTGAAGCTTTCTTT. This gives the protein CASSQGGRGRLNTEAFF.